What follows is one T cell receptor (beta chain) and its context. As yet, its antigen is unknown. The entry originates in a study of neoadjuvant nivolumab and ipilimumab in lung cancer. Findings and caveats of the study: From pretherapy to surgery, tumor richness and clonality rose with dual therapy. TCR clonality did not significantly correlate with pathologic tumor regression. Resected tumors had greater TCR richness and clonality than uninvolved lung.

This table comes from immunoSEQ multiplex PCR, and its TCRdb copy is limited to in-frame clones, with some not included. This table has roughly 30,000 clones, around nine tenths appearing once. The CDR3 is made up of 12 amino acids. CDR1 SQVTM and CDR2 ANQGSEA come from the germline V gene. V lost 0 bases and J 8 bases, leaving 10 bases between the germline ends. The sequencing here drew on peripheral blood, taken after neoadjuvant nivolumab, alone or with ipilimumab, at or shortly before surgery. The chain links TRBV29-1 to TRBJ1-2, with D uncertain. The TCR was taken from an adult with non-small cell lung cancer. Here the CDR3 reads CSVEDKIGGYTF. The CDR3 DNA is TGCAGCGTTGAAGACAAGATAGGCGGCTACACCTTC.